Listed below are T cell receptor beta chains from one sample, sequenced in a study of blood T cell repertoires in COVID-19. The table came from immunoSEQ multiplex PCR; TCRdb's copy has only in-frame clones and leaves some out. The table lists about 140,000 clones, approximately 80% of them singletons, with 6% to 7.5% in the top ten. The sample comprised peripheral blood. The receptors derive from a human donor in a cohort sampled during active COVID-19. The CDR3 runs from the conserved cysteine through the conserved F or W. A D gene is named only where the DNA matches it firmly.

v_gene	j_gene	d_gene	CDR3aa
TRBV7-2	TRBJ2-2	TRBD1	CASSRTGVGAGELFF
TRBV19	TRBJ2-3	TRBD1	CASIDRGASTDTQYF
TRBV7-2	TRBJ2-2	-	CARSDRPAGELFF
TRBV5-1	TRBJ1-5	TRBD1	CASSLQGDNQPQHF
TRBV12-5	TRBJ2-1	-	CASGLVPMEIPIYNEQFF
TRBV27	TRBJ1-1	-	CASAGGGGTEAFF
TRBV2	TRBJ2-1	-	CASGSLVYNEQFF
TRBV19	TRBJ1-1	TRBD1	CASIRDRVNTEAFF
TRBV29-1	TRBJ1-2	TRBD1	CSVWTGGSYGYTF
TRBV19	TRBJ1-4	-	CASSIAGDTNEKLFF
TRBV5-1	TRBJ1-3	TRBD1	CASSLIGQAVAGNTIYF
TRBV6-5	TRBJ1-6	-	CASRDSSYNSPLHF
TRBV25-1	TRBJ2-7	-	CASSPGGQTGKSYEQYF
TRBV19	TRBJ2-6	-	CASNSLSGANVLTF
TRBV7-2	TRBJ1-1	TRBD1	CASSLEGGGTEAFF
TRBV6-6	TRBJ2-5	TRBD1	CASSYKGQGIPQYF
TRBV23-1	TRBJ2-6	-	CASSLPGGGTPSGANVLTF
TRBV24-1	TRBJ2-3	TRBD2	CATSTGGSTDTQYF
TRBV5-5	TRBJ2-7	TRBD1	CASSLGWSGQGTPYEQYF
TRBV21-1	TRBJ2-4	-	CASSLTGNKNIQYF
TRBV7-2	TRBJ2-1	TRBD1	CASSPRQGAYNEQFF
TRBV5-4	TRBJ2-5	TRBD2	CASSLEAGEETQYF
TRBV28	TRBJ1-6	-	CASSLRPGGVPYNSPLHF
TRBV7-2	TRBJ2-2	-	CASSPQPGLQGTGELFF
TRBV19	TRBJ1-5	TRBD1	CASSTRQGDQPQHF
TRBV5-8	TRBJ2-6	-	CARTPIRGFGANVLTF
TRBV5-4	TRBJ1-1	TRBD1	CASSIPKGAGNTEAFF
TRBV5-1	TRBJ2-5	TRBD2	CASSFIKLAGGPVSWTQYF
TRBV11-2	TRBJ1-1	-	CASSPAGLGAFF
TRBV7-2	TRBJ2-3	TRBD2	CASSLGGLAGSSSTDTQYF
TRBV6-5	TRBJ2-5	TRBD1	CASRTTGGETQYF
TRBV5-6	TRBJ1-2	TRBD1	CASSRTGANGYTF
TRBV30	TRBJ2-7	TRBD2	CAWSVTGTAGGEQYF
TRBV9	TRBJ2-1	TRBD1	CASSVGAGQGAVNEQFF
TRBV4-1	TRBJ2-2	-	CASSQGVGGNTGELFF
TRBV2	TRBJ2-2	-	CASRERQVEGGELFF